This note documents a single TCR beta chain sequence. From germline, CDR1 is SGHRS and CDR2 YFSETQ. This CDR3 comprises 14 residues. With 6 bases removed from V and 5 bases from J, the gap between germline ends came to 17 bases. These data come from a study of T cell changes during pregnancy in multiple sclerosis. Clones were read by immunoSEQ multiplex PCR, and TCRdb kept only the in-frame ones, dropping some. The table lists about 41,000 clones, 89% of them singletons. The TCR sequence derives from a female donor with multiple sclerosis, enrolled in a pregnancy study. The sample consisted of CD4+ T cells from peripheral blood mononuclear cells, taken in the first trimester of pregnancy. The rearrangement uses TRBV5-1 and TRBJ1-2, with a weak D call TRBD1 (6 bases). The CDR3, as DNA: TGCGCCAGCAACACGGTACCAGGGGAGTATGGCTACACCTTC. As protein: CASNTVPGEYGYTF.